These 21 T cell receptor beta chains originate from one sample sequenced in a study of CD8+ T cells in alopecia areata. RNA extraction was followed by reverse transcription into cDNA, which acted as the sequencing template. Here immunoSEQ multiplex PCR was the method, and the copy in TCRdb shows in-frame clones only, minus some. The sample shows roughly 200,000 clones, 45% to 70% of them seen only once. Sequencing was carried out using CD8+ T cells sorted from blood. The receptors derive from a human donor in good health.

The CDR3 sequence: CASSTQGRGETQYF. CDR3 coding DNA: TGTGCCAGCAGTACGCAGGGTAGAGGGGAGACCCAGTACTTC. This chain uses TRBV27 with TRBJ2-5; D possibly matches TRBD1 or TRBD2 (5 bases each). CDR3 length: 14 residues. Trimming cost V 5 bases and J 5 bases, with 15 bases left between them. Germline-derived CDR1 and CDR2 are MNHEY and SMNVEV (reference sequence).

This chain connects TRBV7-9 to TRBJ2-5; 9 bases are a match to TRBD2. The CDR3 covers 15 residues. The germline V gene encodes CDR1 SEHNR and CDR2 FQNEAQ (reference sequence). Germline trimming cut 5 bases from V and 2 bases from J; bases unmatched to any gene: 6. As DNA, the CDR3 is TGTGCCAGCAGCCTTAGCGGGGGTCAACAAGAGACCCAGTACTTC. It is translated as CASSLSGGQQETQYF.

This rearrangement joins TRBV9 to TRBJ1-1; the D is unclear. The length of the CDR3 is 12 residues. Germline CDR1 reads SGDLS; CDR2 reads YYNGEE. The germline V and J ends were trimmed by 3 bases and 3 bases, with 6 bases remaining between them. Here the CDR3 reads CASSDGDTEAFF. DNA of the CDR3: TGTGCCAGCAGCGACGGGGACACTGAAGCTTTCTTT.

The chain recombines TRBV5-1 with TRBJ2-1; D may be TRBD2 (5 bases). Between the trimmed V and J ends, which lost 6 bases and 6 bases, there was a span of 13 bases. Germline loops: CDR1 SGHRS, CDR2 YFSETQ. The length of the CDR3 is 13 residues. CDR3: CASNEGRANEQFF. The CDR3 DNA reads TGCGCCAGCAATGAGGGTAGGGCCAATGAGCAGTTCTTC.

The V and J genes are TRBV27 and TRBJ2-5; the D is unclear. Germline V lookup: CDR1 MNHEY, CDR2 SMNVEV (reference sequence). The ends were cut back, 7 bases at V and 1 base at J, with 7 bases in the middle. The CDR3 is 12 amino acids. CDR3 sequence (DNA): TGTGCCAGCACTGACCTCCAAGAGACCCAGTACTTC. Encoded protein: CASTDLQETQYF.

This chain connects TRBV5-1 to TRBJ2-5; 11 bases map to TRBD1. The germline V gene encodes CDR1 SGHRS and CDR2 YFSETQ. The ends lost 4 bases at V and 4 bases at J; junction bases unmatched: 12. This CDR3 region has 17 residues. CDR3 amino acids: CASSPTGWTGGLETQYF. The CDR3 DNA is TGCGCCAGCAGCCCTACCGGATGGACAGGGGGCTTAGAGACCCAGTACTTC.

In regard to this clone: One end of the junction does not line up with germline, which may come from a read error. The chain combines TRBV6-1 with TRBJ1-4; D remains ambiguous. Germline lookup yields CDR1 MNHNS and CDR2 SASEGT. CDR3 length: 11 residues. In nucleotides, the CDR3 is TGTGCCAGCAGTGAAAGGCGGTCCCAGATTTTT. Its translation is CASSERRSQIF.

The sample holds many counts of this clone. V gene TRBV4-1 combines with J gene TRBJ2-3; D assignment may be TRBD1 or TRBD2 (5 bases each). Per the germline V gene, CDR1 is MGHRA and CDR2 is YSYEKL. This CDR3 region has 15 residues. V lost 0 bases, J lost 6 bases, and 13 bases lay in between. The CDR3 coding sequence is TGCGCCAGCAGCCAAGAATCGGGGCCGGTCGATACGCAGTATTTT. Amino acid sequence: CASSQESGPVDTQYF.

V usage is TRBV29-1 and J usage is TRBJ1-1, with 8 bases that match TRBD1. CDR1 and CDR2 (germline): SQVTM, ANQGSEA. CDR3 length: 14 amino acids. V trimming: 6 bases; J trimming: 11 bases; junction bases outside the gene matches: 17. CDR3 bases: TGCAGCGTCCAGGGGGCCGGATCCCTCGCATTGGCTTTCTTT. It translates to CSVQGAGSLALAFF.

This clone appeared a few times. The rearrangement links TRBV27 to TRBJ2-7, with a tentative D call TRBD1 (5 bases). V was clipped by 6 bases and J by 6 bases, with 15 bases between them. CDR3 length equals 13 residues. Germline V CDR1 and CDR2: MNHEY, SMNVEV (reference sequence). The CDR3 reads CASSQGTSGEQYF. CDR3 sequence (DNA): TGTGCCAGCAGCCAGGGTACCTCGGGCGAGCAGTACTTC.

This clone was detected only a few times. The chain recombines TRBV4-1 with TRBJ1-2; no clear D gene. This CDR3 is built from 15 residues. V was shortened by 1 base and J by 8 bases, with 17 bases between the two germline ends. Germline V gene lookup returns CDR1 MGHRA and CDR2 YSYEKL. The CDR3 nucleotides read TGCGCCAGCAGCCAAGTGCATGGGCAGGAGGTCGGCTACACCTTC. Its translation is CASSQVHGQEVGYTF.

This clone was counted only a few times. The chain links TRBV6-1 to TRBJ2-2, with 10 bases identical to TRBD2. The germline V gene encodes CDR1 MNHNS and CDR2 SASEGT. CDR3 length: 15 residues. Trimming took 5 bases from V and 5 from J; bases not matched to a gene: 5. CDR3 nucleotides: TGTGCCAGCAGTCCCGGGACTAGCGAAACCGGGGAGCTGTTTTTT. Translating gives CASSPGTSETGELFF.

The rearrangement joins TRBV5-1 to TRBJ2-7; D is unclear. Germline CDR1 is SGHRS and CDR2 is YFSETQ. The CDR3 extends over 13 amino acids. The ends were cut back, 10 bases at V and 2 bases at J, with 16 bases in the middle. CDR3 coding DNA: TGCGCCCTCAGGACGGCGTCGACCTACGAGCAGTACTTC. Its translation: CALRTASTYEQYF.

The chain recombines TRBV9 with TRBJ2-1; D not certain. V was clipped by 4 bases and J by 8 bases, with 19 bases between them. Germline V gene lookup returns CDR1 SGDLS and CDR2 YYNGEE. This CDR3 contains 15 residues. The CDR3: CASSPRRITSDEQFF. The CDR3 DNA follows: TGTGCCAGCAGCCCCAGACGTATTACAAGCGATGAGCAGTTCTTC.

Here the CDR3 DNA reads TGTGCCAGCAGCCTACTGGATCCTCGGGACACTCCGTATGGCTACACCTTC. This translates into CASSLLDPRDTPYGYTF. This chain joins TRBV7-9 and TRBJ1-2, with D maybe TRBD1 (6 bases). V was shortened by 5 bases and J by 5 bases, with 24 bases between the two germline ends. Germline CDR1 and CDR2: SEHNR and FQNEAQ (reference sequence). The CDR3 contains 17 residues.

This clone was seen a few times. J is TRBJ2-3 and V is TRBV29-1; D possibly uses TRBD1 or TRBD2 (5 bases each). The CDR3 consists of 13 residues. Trimming removed 5 bases from V and 0 bases from J, with 9 bases in between. Germline CDR1 and CDR2: SQVTM and ANQGSEA. CDR3 DNA sequence: TGCAGCGTTAGCCGGGGCAGCACAGATACGCAGTATTTT. Protein product: CSVSRGSTDTQYF.

This clone was seen more than once but under ten times. The rearrangement joins TRBV5-4 to TRBJ2-5; the D gene is possibly TRBD2 (5 bases). The germline CDR1 and CDR2 sequences are SGHNT and YYREEE (reference sequence). V lost 2 bases, J lost 7 bases, and 6 bases lay in between. The CDR3 length is 11 residues. The CDR3 loop reads CASSLLGTQYF. The CDR3 DNA reads as TGTGCCAGCAGCTTACTAGGGACCCAGTACTTC.

This chain joins TRBV4-1 and TRBJ2-5, with 9 bases fitting TRBD1. This CDR3 comprises 17 residues. The germline CDR1 and CDR2 sequences are MGHRA and YSYEKL. The trim removed 0 bases at V and 3 bases at J, leaving 8 bases unmatched. CDR3 coding DNA: TGCGCCAGCAGCCAAGATACAGGGGACAGGGATGAAGAGACCCAGTACTTC. This encodes CASSQDTGDRDEETQYF.

This chain connects TRBV2 to TRBJ2-7; D might be TRBD1 (5 bases). The V and J ends lost 8 bases and 0 bases respectively, with 11 bases between them. Germline assignment: CDR1 SNHLY and CDR2 FYNNEI. CDR3 length: 13 amino acids. This chain's CDR3 is CASVGRASYEQYF. CDR3 in DNA: TGTGCCAGCGTTGGCAGGGCCTCCTACGAGCAGTACTTC.

V gene TRBV29-1 combines with J gene TRBJ1-2; 9 bases map to TRBD1. Per the germline V gene, CDR1 is SQVTM and CDR2 is ANQGSEA. This CDR3 region has 12 residues. V shed 6 bases, J shed 8 bases, and the junction held 7 bases outside the gene matches. This CDR3 is CSVAQGAKGYTF. CDR3 bases: TGCAGCGTAGCACAGGGGGCGAAAGGCTACACCTTC.

The chain combines TRBV29-1 with TRBJ1-2; D is unresolved. The V and J ends lost 7 bases and 4 bases respectively, with 16 bases between them. CDR3 length: 13 residues. The germline V gene encodes CDR1 SQVTM and CDR2 ANQGSEA. The CDR3 DNA sequence: TGCAGCGCCTTAAGGGAGGGAAGCTATGGCTACACCTTC. This sequence encodes CSALREGSYGYTF.